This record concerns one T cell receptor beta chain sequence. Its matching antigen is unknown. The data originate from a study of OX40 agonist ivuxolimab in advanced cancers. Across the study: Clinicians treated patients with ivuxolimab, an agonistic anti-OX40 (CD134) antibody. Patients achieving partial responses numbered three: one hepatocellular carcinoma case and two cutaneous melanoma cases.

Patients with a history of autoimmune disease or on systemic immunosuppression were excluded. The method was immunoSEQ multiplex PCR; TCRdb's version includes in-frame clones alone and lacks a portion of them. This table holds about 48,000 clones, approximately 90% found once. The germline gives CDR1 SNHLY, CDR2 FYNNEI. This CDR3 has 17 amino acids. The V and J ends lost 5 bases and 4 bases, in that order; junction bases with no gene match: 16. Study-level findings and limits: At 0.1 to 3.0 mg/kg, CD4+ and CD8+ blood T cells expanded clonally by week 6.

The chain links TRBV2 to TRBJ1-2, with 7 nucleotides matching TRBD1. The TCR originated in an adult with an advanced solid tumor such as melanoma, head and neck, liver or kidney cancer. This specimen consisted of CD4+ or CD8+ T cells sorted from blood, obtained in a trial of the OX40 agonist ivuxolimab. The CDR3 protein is CASSTTLEQGTTYGYTF. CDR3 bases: TGTGCCAGCAGTACCACCTTGGAACAGGGGACTACCTATGGCTACACCTTC. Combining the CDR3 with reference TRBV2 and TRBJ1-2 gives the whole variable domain EPEVTQTPSHQVTQMGQEVILRCVPISNHLYFYWYRQILGQKVEFLVSFYNNEISEKSEIFDDQFSVERPDGSNFTLKIRSTKLEDSAMYFCASSTTLEQGTTYGYTFGSGTRLTVV.